This section outlines one T cell receptor (beta chain) sequence together with its context. Its antigen is currently not known. Base qualities are not provided; no much larger clone lies one nucleotide away. This record belongs to a study of human thymus T cells (dated by TCRdb to 2018 to 2021). The study in broad terms: The study described the TCR alpha and beta repertoires in about eight infant thymus samples and a few matching peripheral blood samples. Donor ages ranged from roughly 6 to 250 days, and the cohort comprised over 5 male and two female infants.

Donors were immunologically healthy infants undergoing open corrective cardiac surgery for congenital heart defects in Finland. For four of the eight donors, a small roughly 0.5-1 mL aliquot of peripheral blood was collected during surgery. Genomic DNA from blood samples was extracted from all available leukocytes rather than from a fixed cell number. ACK lysis buffer was used to remove erythrocytes from the blood, and the remaining leukocytes were kept as pellets at -70 degrees C. A QIAsymphony instrument was used to extract genomic DNA from frozen cell pellets. The immunoSEQ multiplex PCR assay was used to amplify the TCRB and TCRAD loci from a standardized amount of quality-controlled genomic DNA. Amplicons spanned the V(D)J region at a length sufficient to cover the CDR3 and identify V and J genes. Amplicon sequencing was performed on an Illumina platform through the commercial immunoSEQ service. Under the source paper's analysis protocol: Primer bias and sequencing errors were corrected using previously described methods, and TCRAD and TCRB definitions followed the IMGT database. Analysis of the repertoires was done with immunoSEQ Analyzer 3.0 and VDJTools and included basic statistics, V/J segment usage, diversity estimates, rarefaction and pairwise overlap. To estimate diversity, the Chao1, ChaoE, Efron-Thisted, Shannon and inverse Simpson indices were applied, and diversity was also estimated on datasets down-sampled to the smallest sample. Repertoire overlap was determined by strict matching of CDR3 nucleotide sequence, V gene and J gene, and Jaccard-based multidimensional scaling clustering was applied. The immuneACCESS repertoire file appears here via TCRdb, limited to in-frame rearrangements. These files lack a portion of the clones; in checked studies, under half of the deficit traces to unresolved V genes, and the cause of the others is not known. The V and J calls and clone size are taken from that table; D and trimming were inferred from the DNA. This sample has around 45,000 clones in its table, and just under 95% of those were observed once. In total, the top ten clones hold over 0.15% of the sample.

What the study reported, not specific to this receptor: Biased V and J gene segment usage appeared to be present in both thymic and peripheral blood repertoires. Thymus samples yielded on average roughly 840,000 unique TCRB clonotypes, compared with 65,000 to 100,000 from blood samples.

Trimming accounts for 0 bases at V and 5 bases at J, while the number of junction bases matched to no gene is 6. Via the germline V gene, CDR1 is SGHRS and CDR2 YFSETQ. The CDR3 measures 15 amino acids from cysteine to phenylalanine. Only the CDR3 DNA is retained, 45 bases long and in frame from the first base. This receptor was identified in a girl in the first two years of life with a congenital heart defect but otherwise immunologically healthy. What was sequenced was blood. The receptor chain draws on TRBV5-1 and TRBJ2-5, with 8 middle bases fitting TRBD1. Read as DNA, the sequence is TGCGCCAGCAGCTTGGCCGGACAGGGAGGCGAGACCCAGTACTTC. This codes for CASSLAGQGGETQYF.